The TCR beta chain under discussion was sequenced for a study of cytomegalovirus exposure and HLA in healthy donors. Study observations and caveats: An ancestry cluster, one associated with Asian ancestry, reportedly showed fewer N-insertions than the approximately 720-donor mean in a later analysis. Later examination showed HLA-associated TCR beta chains had greater clonal expansion than equally common others. Follow-up analysis later connected one missense variant in DCLRE1C with trimming of TCR beta V- and J-genes.

Losses at the gene ends were 1 base for V and 7 bases for J; bases not matched to a gene: 9. Per germline, CDR1 LNHNV and CDR2 YYDKDF (reference sequence). This CDR3 spans 17 amino acids. Both 60 Vbeta primers and 13 Jbeta primers went into the PCR. Per the study methods: Unique TCR beta chains totaled roughly 80 million in a later count, with 8.5 million to 12 million of them shared. Sequencing used immunoSEQ multiplex PCR; TCRdb keeps in-frame clones, though not all of them. D and trimming come from the DNA, and the V and J calls and clone size come from that table. The data show around 120,000 clones, over 80% seen once. With regard to this clone: Its target is not known.

Sample: PBMCs. The gene calls are TRBV15 and TRBJ2-1; TRBD2 agrees at 11 bases. The origin of this receptor is a boy younger than 18 in good health and CMV-seronegative. This CDR3 is CATSRVTSGRGWNEQFF. The CDR3 coding sequence is TGTGCCACCAGCAGAGTTACTAGCGGGAGAGGATGGAATGAGCAGTTCTTC.